These 10 T cell receptor beta chains were all obtained from the same sample, sequenced in a study of T cells after yellow fever vaccination. TCRdb itself ran the 5' RACE reads through MiXCR, one entry per CDR3 protein. The table lists 350,000 or so distinct CDR3 sequences, around 8.1% of them singletons. Sample: PBMCs, taken approximately 40 days after the first yellow fever vaccination. The receptors derive from a man between 18 and 29 years old who received the YFV17D yellow fever vaccine.

The table lists this clonotype with a few counts. It is unclear where the CDR3 begins or ends on the DNA, so no DNA is shown, and the CDR3 is as TCRdb lists it. J is TRBJ1-1 and V is TRBV12-3 or TRBV12-4; the table's D call TRBD1 went unverified against the DNA. The CDR3 contains 16 residues when both ends are counted. The CDR3 is CASSFRARGPDTEAFF.

The genes are TRBV7-2 and TRBJ2-1, with D perhaps TRBD1 (6 bases). The V end was cut by 5 bases, the J end by 7 bases, with 15 bases between. The CDR3 is 14 amino acids. Per germline, CDR1 SGHTA and CDR2 FQGNSA. CDR3 sequence (DNA): TGTGCCAGCAGCCCAGATACAGGGCGTAATGAGCAGTTCTTC. Its translation is CASSPDTGRNEQFF.

The gene calls are TRBV24-1 and TRBJ2-1; the D gene is possibly TRBD1 (6 bases). The CDR3 extends over 12 amino acids. Trimming pared 3 bases from V and 10 bases from J, leaving 9 bases between. CDR1 and CDR2 (germline): KGHDR, SFDVKD. The CDR3 nucleotides are TGTGCCACCAGTGATCGGGACACAGAGCAGTTCTTC. Translated, it gives CATSDRDTEQFF.

This clonotype was observed a handful of times. The V call is TRBV6-1, the J call TRBJ2-5, with 15 bases lining up with TRBD2. The CDR3 totals 18 residues. Germline lookup yields CDR1 MNHNS and CDR2 SASEGT. The ends lost 5 bases at V and 5 bases at J; junction bases unmatched: 12. CDR3 amino acids: CASSPRRTSGGAAETQYF. CDR3 DNA sequence: TGTGCCAGCAGTCCCCGCCGGACTAGCGGGGGGGCTGCGGAGACCCAGTACTTC.

This chain connects TRBV7-2 to TRBJ2-7; no clear D gene. CDR1 and CDR2 (germline): SGHTA, FQGNSA. V shed 5 bases and J shed 2 bases, with 13 bases lying between them. The CDR3 sequence is 14 residues long. The CDR3 DNA follows: TGTGCCAGCAGCCAAACGGGCGGAACCTACGAGCAGTACTTC. Translated: CASSQTGGTYEQYF.

This clonotype was seen at least ten times. This chain links TRBV12-3 or TRBV12-4 with TRBJ2-3; D call uncertain. The CDR3 contains 12 residues. Trimming stripped 3 bases from V and 10 bases from J, with 11 bases between. The CDR3 bases are TGTGCCAGCAGTTTCAACAATGCGGCGCAGTATTTT. Its protein product is CASSFNNAAQYF.

This chain connects TRBV19 to TRBJ2-3, with 9 bases lining up with TRBD2. V lost 0 bases, J lost 5 bases, and 6 bases stayed unmatched. The CDR3 totals 16 residues. The germline V gene encodes CDR1 LNHDA and CDR2 SQIVND (reference sequence). CDR3 region: CASSIDPRGGGDTQYF. Here the CDR3 DNA reads TGTGCCAGTAGTATAGATCCGCGGGGGGGCGGAGATACGCAGTATTTT.

This chain uses TRBV7-2 with TRBJ2-2; 7 bases fit TRBD2. The CDR3 sequence is 16 residues long. Germline lookup yields CDR1 SGHTA and CDR2 FQGNSA. V trimming: 4 bases; J trimming: 2 bases; junction bases outside the gene matches: 7. The CDR3 DNA reads as TGTGCCAGCAGCTCCGTCTCTAGCGGTAACACCGGGGAGCTGTTTTTT. Its protein is CASSSVSSGNTGELFF.

The V call is TRBV6-1, the J call TRBJ2-3, with a tentative D call TRBD1 (7 bases). The germline CDR1 and CDR2 sequences are MNHNS and SASEGT. The CDR3 sequence is 14 residues long. V lost 5 bases, J lost 4 bases, and 13 bases lay in between. For the CDR3, the DNA is TGTGCCAGCAGTCTCGGGGGACAGTCAGATACGCAGTATTTT. This codes for CASSLGGQSDTQYF.

V and J are TRBV6-2 or TRBV6-3 and TRBJ1-1; D is uncertain. This CDR3 region has 12 residues. Trimming shortened V by 6 bases and J by 4 bases, and 9 bases separated the two germline ends. Looked up from germline, CDR1 is MNHEY and CDR2 is SVGEGT. The CDR3 loop reads CASSQVGTEAFF. Written as DNA, the CDR3 is TGTGCCAGCAGCCAGGTGGGCACTGAAGCTTTCTTT.